Below are 10 T cell receptor beta chains sequenced from a single sample in a study of T cells in Graves' hyperthyroidism and ophthalmopathy. Regions amplified from RNA transcripts were the TCR beta CDR3 regions. During a first-round RT-PCR of the TCR CDR3, the HTBI primer set was used. TCRdb redid the calling of the multiplex PCR reads with MiXCR, one entry per CDR3 protein. This sample has 500,000 to 600,000 distinct CDR3 sequences; 40% to 55% occur once, and the top ten carry about 43%. The sample consisted of peripheral blood or thyroid tissue (not recorded which). These receptors all come from an adult woman with Graves' disease, either hyperthyroidism or ophthalmopathy (not recorded which).

This clonotype was seen ten or more times. The chain links TRBV6-2 or TRBV6-3 to TRBJ1-5, with D unclear. This CDR3 is built from 12 residues. Looked up from germline, CDR1 is MNHEY and CDR2 is SVGEGT. V dropped 2 bases and J dropped 7 bases, with 6 bases sitting between them. CDR3 amino acids: CASSYAIQPQHF. In DNA, the CDR3 is TGTGCCAGCAGTTACGCGATCCAGCCCCAGCATTTT.

Notes on this clonotype: The conserved phenylalanine or tryptophan normally closing the CDR3 is absent here, so this likely arose from a read error. No DNA is shown, since the ends of the CDR3 on it are uncertain; the CDR3 is the one TCRdb lists. The V call is TRBV5-4, the J call TRBJ1-2; the table's D gene call, TRBD1, was not cross checked with the DNA. The CDR3 has 17 residues if both end residues are counted. Looked up from germline, CDR1 is SGHNT and CDR2 is YYREEE (reference sequence). The CDR3: CASSFLEGQRSGNGYTL.

Concerning this clonotype itself: This may come from a read error, since a much larger clone is one base off. The gene calls are TRBV9 and TRBJ2-2; possibly TRBD2 for D (6 bases). The CDR3 has 14 amino acids. CDR1 and CDR2 from the germline V gene are SGDLS and YYNGEE. The CDR3: CASSGGFGTGELFF. The DNA for the CDR3 is TGTGCCAGTAGCGGAGGCTTTGGAACCGGGGAGCTGTTTTTT.

This clonotype came up many times. The genes are TRBV29-1 and TRBJ2-7, with TRBD2 identical over 13 bases. CDR3 length equals 15 residues. Germline CDR1 SQVTM, CDR2 ANQGSEA. V shed 5 bases, J shed 9 bases, and the junction held 13 bases outside the gene matches. CDR3 sequence reads: CSVLGLAGIGYGQYF. As DNA, the CDR3 is TGCAGCGTTTTGGGACTAGCGGGAATCGGTTATGGGCAGTACTTC.

There are many counts of this clonotype. The chain combines TRBV5-1 with TRBJ2-5, with unresolved D. V dropped 5 bases and J dropped 5 bases, with 13 bases sitting between them. Germline CDR1 reads SGHRS; CDR2 reads YFSETQ. The CDR3 spans 13 residues. The CDR3 DNA reads as TGCGCCAGCAGGGTCTCCGTATTCGAGACCCAGTACTTC. Amino acid sequence: CASRVSVFETQYF.

This clonotype occurred a few times. V and J are TRBV7-3 and TRBJ2-3, with D hard to call. The CDR3 spans 13 residues. Germline-derived CDR1 and CDR2 are SGHTA and FQGTGA. Between the trimmed V and J ends, which lost 0 bases and 6 bases, there was a span of 7 bases. CDR3 in amino acids: CASSLTRSDTQYF. The CDR3 DNA sequence: TGTGCCAGCAGCTTAACGCGTTCCGATACGCAGTATTTT.

This clonotype was observed many times. The chain is built from TRBV7-9 and TRBJ1-2; 8 nucleotides align to TRBD1. J lost 8 bases, V lost 5 bases, and 7 bases had no gene match. Germline lookup yields CDR1 SEHNR and CDR2 FQNEAQ (reference sequence). There are 13 residues in the CDR3. CDR3 coding DNA: TGTGCCAGCAGCGCCGGGACAGGACGGGGCTACACCTTC. Protein sequence: CASSAGTGRGYTF.

The table lists this clonotype with a few counts. This chain joins TRBV10-3 and TRBJ1-2; possible D gene TRBD1, 5 bases. CDR1 is ENHRY, CDR2 SYGVKD, per germline. This CDR3 comprises 14 residues. Trimming cost V 0 bases and J 2 bases, with 7 bases left between them. This chain's CDR3 is CAISESTVNYGYTF. DNA of the CDR3: TGTGCCATCAGTGAGTCGACAGTCAACTATGGCTACACCTTC.

This clonotype was recorded at least ten times. V usage is TRBV14 and J usage is TRBJ2-5; D remains ambiguous. The V gene lost 0 bases and the J gene lost 6 bases, with 5 bases spanning the gap. In germline, CDR1 is SGHDN, CDR2 FVKESK. This CDR3 spans 12 amino acids. Here the CDR3 reads CASSQEPKTQYF. In DNA, the CDR3 is TGTGCCAGCAGCCAAGAACCGAAGACCCAGTACTTC.

This clonotype was seen repeatedly, ten times or more. V usage is TRBV5-1 and J usage is TRBJ1-4, with a possible D match to TRBD1 (6 bases). This CDR3 contains 14 residues. The germline V gene has CDR1 SGHRS and CDR2 YFSETQ. The V end lost 4 bases, the J end lost 8 bases, and 15 bases lay between the germline ends. The DNA of the CDR3 is TGCGCCAGCAGCGTCGGGACACTTACCGAAAAACTGTTTTTT. Residues: CASSVGTLTEKLFF.